The 4 T cell receptor beta chains below were found in one sample sequenced in a study of shared clonotypes between healthy human individuals. Naive CD8 cells lacked CD45RO, underwent positive selection for CCR7 and left out terminally differentiated effector memory CD45RA+ cells. Method: immunoSEQ multiplex PCR; TCRdb's copy keeps in-frame clones and lacks some. The sample has roughly 2.1 million clones; around 93% are singletons. Sequences were obtained from naive CD8+ T cells from PBMCs. The receptors come from a man aged 18 to 29 in good health. Some clones in this sample may be carry-over from other donors' samples.

This clone was seen a few times. This sequence joins TRBV30 and TRBJ1-1, with a tentative D call TRBD1 (5 bases). The CDR3 sequence is 12 residues long. With 8 bases removed from V and 4 bases from J, the gap between germline ends came to 14 bases. The V gene's germline CDR1 is GTSNPN and CDR2 SVGIG (reference sequence). The CDR3 sequence is CAIGAQGTEAFF. CDR3 DNA sequence: TGTGCCATTGGGGCGCAGGGCACTGAAGCTTTCTTT.

CDR3 coding DNA: TGTGCCAGCAGGCCGGGACTAGCGGGTAACAATGAGCAGTTCTTC. It yields the protein CASRPGLAGNNEQFF. This sequence joins TRBV6-4 and TRBJ2-1; 12 nucleotides line up with TRBD2. The length of the CDR3 is 15 residues. J gave up 5 bases and V 6 bases, and 5 bases lay outside the gene matches. Germline assignment: CDR1 MRHNA and CDR2 SNTAGT.

This clone was seen just once. V gene TRBV28 combines with J gene TRBJ2-3; the D is unclear. CDR1 MDHEN and CDR2 SYDVKM come from the germline V gene. Between the trimmed V and J ends, which lost 5 bases and 0 bases, there was a span of 15 bases. The CDR3 consists of 16 residues. CDR3 DNA: TGTGCCAGCAGTCACCGGTTGATCGCTAGCACAGATACGCAGTATTTT. Translated: CASSHRLIASTDTQYF.

The chain recombines TRBV11-2 with TRBJ2-5; 9 bases line up with TRBD1. This CDR3 comprises 15 residues. The V gene end was trimmed by 1 base and the J gene end by 4 bases; junction bases not matched to a gene: 4. Germline V gene sequence: CDR1 SGHAT, CDR2 FQNNGV. The DNA of the CDR3 is TGTGCCAGCAGCTTAGTGGGACAGGGCGGAGAGACCCAGTACTTC. Translating gives CASSLVGQGGETQYF. Together with reference TRBV11-2 and TRBJ2-5, the CDR3 gives the full variable domain: EAGVAQSPRYKIIEKRQSVAFWCNPISGHATLYWYQQILGQGPKLLIQFQNNGVVDDSQLPKDRFSAERLKGVDSTLKIQPAKLEDSAVYLCASSLVGQGGETQYFGPGTRLLVL.